The 8 T cell receptor beta chains listed next were all sequenced from one sample in a study of tumor-infiltrating lymphocytes in primary liver carcinoma. Co-extraction yielded RNA and DNA from about 20-30 mg of unsorted bulk tissue. Starting material of around 490 ng total RNA yielded TCR beta cDNA via a constant-region primer. Amplification in three nested multiplex PCR rounds with slightly modified ARM-PCR gave rise to TCR beta libraries. The two initial PCR rounds, roughly 9 cycles each, used TRBV1-TRBV30 forward and C-beta reverse primers. TCRdb reprocessed the multiplex PCR reads via MiXCR and lists one record per CDR3 protein. The profile shows roughly 120,000 distinct CDR3 sequences, 65% to 75% of them singletons. The sample comprised tumor-adjacent normal liver tissue. These receptors were collected from a woman aged 55-70 years with primary liver carcinoma and hepatitis B virus infection.

The CDR3 loop reads CASSRTGTETGNLFF. CDR3 DNA: TGCGCCAGCAGCCGAACCGGGACCGAGACCGGGAACCTGTTTTTT. The genes are TRBV4-1 and TRBJ2-2; D might be TRBD1 or TRBD2, each matching 5 bases. Trimming left V 4 bases short and J 14 bases short, with 23 bases between. The germline CDR1 and CDR2 sequences are MGHRA and YSYEKL. The CDR3 totals 15 residues.

The rearrangement joins TRBV12-5 to TRBJ2-7, with a possible D match to TRBD1 (6 bases). Trimming stripped 5 bases from V and 3 bases from J, with 14 bases between. Germline V lookup: CDR1 LGHNT, CDR2 FRNRAP. This CDR3 region has 14 residues. CDR3 sequence (DNA): TGTGCTAGTGGTGCAGACAGGAGGTACTACGAGCAGTACTTC. Translating gives CASGADRRYYEQYF.

Comment on this clonotype: One end of the junction does not line up with germline, which may come from a read error. The chain joins TRBV7-8 to TRBJ1-2, with D unresolved. This CDR3 contains 14 residues. CDR1 SGHVS and CDR2 FQNEAQ come from the germline V gene. The CDR3 loop is CARSLDKVGYGYTF. CDR3 DNA sequence: TGTGCCAGGAGCTTAGATAAGGTGGGCTACGGCTACACCTTC.

Comment on this clonotype: Germline and junction disagree at one end, which may indicate a read error. The chain carries TRBV6-6 and TRBJ1-1; D is unclear. CDR3 length: 15 residues. Germline CDR1 is MNHNY and CDR2 is SVGAGI (reference sequence). The CDR3 spells CVSSPTHAGRTEAFF. As DNA, the CDR3 is TGTGTCAGCAGTCCGACACATGCGGGGAGAACTGAAGCTTTCTTT.

The chain recombines TRBV2 with TRBJ1-5; no clear D gene. The CDR3 runs 13 residues. V was pared by 7 bases and J by 7 bases, with 14 bases between. The V gene's germline CDR1 is SNHLY and CDR2 FYNNEI. CDR3 amino acids: CASNARQVQPQHF. Here the CDR3 DNA reads TGTGCCAGCAATGCTAGACAAGTGCAGCCCCAGCATTTT.

The DNA of the CDR3 is TGTGCCAGCAGCCAAGTGGGCGCCCAAGAGGTCCAGTACTTC. Translation: CASSQVGAQEVQYF. The gene calls are TRBV4-2 and TRBJ2-5, with D unresolved. V dropped 1 base and J dropped 10 bases, with 16 bases sitting between them. Germline V lookup: CDR1 LGHNA, CDR2 YNFKEQ. This CDR3 spans 14 amino acids.

A word on this clonotype: Given a much more abundant clone one base away, this may be a read error. CDR3 nucleotides: TGTGCCAGCAGCTCCAACACACCGGGACTAGCGATCTCTGGGGCCAACGTCCTGACTTTC. Translated: CASSSNTPGLAISGANVLTF. The V gene is TRBV11-2, the J gene TRBJ2-6, with 10 bases fitting TRBD2. With V trimmed by 4 bases and J by 0 bases, 12 bases remained unmatched. The length of the CDR3 is 20 residues. The germline V gene encodes CDR1 SGHAT and CDR2 FQNNGV.

The rearrangement links TRBV28 to TRBJ2-3, with no clear D. Germline V gene sequence: CDR1 MDHEN, CDR2 SYDVKM. Trimming shortened V by 2 bases and J by 6 bases, and 9 bases separated the two germline ends. This CDR3 is built from 13 residues. This CDR3 is CASSLTRSDTQYF. The DNA of the CDR3 is TGTGCCAGCAGTTTAACAAGGAGTGATACGCAGTATTTT.